The rows below give T cell receptor beta chains drawn from one sample of a study of human T cells and chemical hapten exposure. TCRdb re-analysed the 5' RACE reads in MiXCR, keeping a single row per CDR3 protein. The sample yields roughly 120,000 distinct CDR3 sequences, 19% seen once. The receptor source for this set is a human donor in good health. The CDR3 runs from the conserved cysteine through the conserved F or W. The D gene is left open where the match is weak. Some rows have no size entry. The others give once, few or many, or a class for an expanded clone.

CASSLGGGSLISYNEQFF,TGTGCCAGCAGCTTGGGGGGGGGGAGCCTTATCTCCTACAATGAGCAGTTCTTC,few,TRBV5-6,TRBD2,TRBJ2-1
CASSTHRGPSSGANVLTF,TGTGCCAGTAGTACACACAGGGGGCCTAGTTCTGGGGCCAACGTCCTGACTTTC,few,TRBV19,TRBD1,TRBJ2-6
CASSSHTDTQYF,TGTGCCAGCAGTAGTCACACAGATACGCAGTATTTT,few,TRBV28,NA,TRBJ2-3
CASSPVGLSSYNEQFF,TGTGCCAGCAGTCCCGTAGGGTTGAGCTCCTACAATGAGCAGTTCTTC,NA,TRBV12-3/TRBV12-4,NA,TRBJ2-1
CASSYGTAVSSGANVLTF,TGTGCCAGCAGCTATGGGACCGCTGTTAGCTCTGGGGCCAACGTCCTGACTTTC,NA,TRBV7-9,NA,TRBJ2-6
CASSYPGTSGQETQYF,TGTGCCAGCAGTTACCCCGGGACTAGCGGCCAAGAGACCCAGTACTTC,NA,TRBV5-4,TRBD2,TRBJ2-5
CASSLRGFGQKTDNYGYTF,TGTGCCAGCAGCTTAAGAGGGTTCGGACAGAAGACGGACAACTATGGCTACACCTTC,NA,TRBV21-1,NA,TRBJ1-2
CASSLTGTGVGEQFF,TGTGCCAGCAGTTTAACCGGGACAGGGGTTGGTGAGCAGTTCTTC,NA,TRBV12-3/TRBV12-4,TRBD1,TRBJ2-1
CASSSGTGGITDTQYF,TGTGCCAGCAGTTCTGGGACAGGGGGCATAACAGATACGCAGTATTTT,few,TRBV27,TRBD1,TRBJ2-3
CASSWNGQGNTEAFF,TGTGCCAGCAGTTGGAATGGACAGGGTAACACTGAAGCTTTCTTT,few,TRBV6-6,TRBD1,TRBJ1-1
CASSSTGGNYGYTF,TGTGCCAGCAGTTCCACAGGGGGTAACTATGGCTACACCTTC,few,TRBV6-6,TRBD1,TRBJ1-2
CASRTGQGLSSSGNTIYF,TGTGCCAGCAGGACGGGACAGGGCCTTTCTTCCTCTGGAAACACCATATATTTT,NA,TRBV6-5,TRBD1,TRBJ1-3
CARGDTTLPPGQQDTQYF,TGCGCCAGGGGTGACACCACTCTTCCCCCGGGACAGCAAGATACGCAGTATTTT,few,TRBV10-1,TRBD1,TRBJ2-3
CASSRSERGNQPQHF,TGTGCCAGCTCCCGGTCCGAGAGGGGCAATCAGCCCCAGCATTTT,NA,TRBV18,NA,TRBJ1-5
CSVAPRGRAGNYEQYF,TGCAGCGTTGCCCCCAGGGGGCGGGCAGGTAACTACGAGCAGTACTTC,many,TRBV29-1,TRBD1,TRBJ2-7
CASSLRASGLRQETQYF,TGTGCCAGCAGCTTGCGAGCTAGCGGCCTACGGCAAGAGACCCAGTACTTC,few,TRBV11-2,TRBD2,TRBJ2-5
CASPPWTGLPDNYGYTF,TGTGCCAGCCCCCCTTGGACAGGGCTCCCCGATAACTATGGCTACACCTTC,few,TRBV21-1,NA,TRBJ1-2
CATSDPGNTGELFF,TGTGCCACCAGTGACCCAGGGAACACCGGGGAGCTGTTTTTT,few,TRBV24-1,NA,TRBJ2-2
CASSYHREKLFF,TGTGCCAGCAGCTACCACAGGGAAAAACTGTTTTTT,many,TRBV7-6,NA,TRBJ1-4
CASSEGPRLYGYTF,TGCGCCAGCAGTGAAGGCCCTAGACTCTATGGCTACACCTTC,NA,TRBV10-2,NA,TRBJ1-2
CASSSPGELTPLHF,TGTGCCAGCAGTTCCCCGGGGGAGTTAACACCCCTCCACTTT,few,TRBV28,NA,TRBJ1-6
CASTPIAGESSYNEQFF,TGTGCCAGCACCCCTATCGCGGGTGAGAGCTCCTACAATGAGCAGTTCTTC,few,TRBV27,NA,TRBJ2-1
CASSSYGGVREQYF,TGTGCCAGCAGTTCCTACGGGGGGGTCCGCGAGCAGTACTTC,NA,TRBV28,TRBD2,TRBJ2-7
CASSEGVFSGANVLTF,TGTGCCAGCAGTGAAGGTGTCTTCTCTGGGGCCAACGTCCTGACTTTC,NA,TRBV6-1,NA,TRBJ2-6
CASSQEFSGTGLAYEQYF,TGCGCCAGCAGCCAAGAATTTTCCGGGACAGGGTTAGCCTACGAGCAGTACTTC,NA,TRBV4-1,TRBD1,TRBJ2-7
CASSPSTGTGELFF,TGTGCCAGCAGCCCGTCGACCGGCACCGGGGAGCTGTTTTTT,NA,TRBV11-2,NA,TRBJ2-2
CASTEETGGFIGELFF,TGTGCCAGCACCGAAGAGACAGGGGGTTTCATCGGGGAGCTGTTTTTT,few,TRBV28,TRBD1,TRBJ2-2
CASSSGLAGGTEQFF,TGTGCCAGCAGCTCGGGACTAGCGGGAGGGACTGAGCAGTTCTTC,NA,TRBV5-5,TRBD2,TRBJ2-1
CASSPMRGQSVLTF,TGTGCCAGCAGCCCCATGCGGGGGCAGAGCGTCCTGACTTTC,many,TRBV12-3/TRBV12-4,NA,TRBJ2-6
CASSPGLANPGELFF,TGTGCCAGCAGCCCGGGACTAGCGAACCCCGGGGAGCTGTTTTTT,NA,TRBV5-5,TRBD2,TRBJ2-2
CASSAQTGSDTEAFF,TGTGCCAGCAGTGCACAGACAGGGTCTGACACTGAAGCTTTCTTT,few,TRBV6-1,TRBD1,TRBJ1-1
CASSLTDFNTEAFF,TGTGCCAGCAGCTTGACAGACTTTAACACTGAAGCTTTCTTT,NA,TRBV7-8,NA,TRBJ1-1
CASTVRLGGETQYF,TGTGCCAGCACCGTTCGACTAGGCGGCGAGACCCAGTACTTC,NA,TRBV3-1,NA,TRBJ2-5
CATRSGGANVLTF,TGTGCCACAAGATCGGGCGGGGCCAACGTCCTGACTTTC,few,TRBV27,NA,TRBJ2-6
CSARDGGQPQHF,TGCAGTGCTAGAGATGGTGGGCAGCCCCAGCATTTT,few,TRBV20-1,NA,TRBJ1-5
CASSPWTGTIGEQFF,TGTGCCAGCAGTCCATGGACAGGGACTATCGGTGAGCAGTTCTTC,few,TRBV6-5,NA,TRBJ2-1
CASSLFVGSPEAFF,TGCGCCAGCAGCTTGTTTGTTGGAAGCCCTGAAGCTTTCTTT,many,TRBV5-1,NA,TRBJ1-1
CASSPRTGITDTQYF,TGTGCCAGCAGCCCCCGGACAGGGATCACAGATACGCAGTATTTT,few,TRBV11-2,TRBD1,TRBJ2-3
CASSLRTSYNEQFF,TGTGCCAGCAGCTTGCGGACTAGCTACAATGAGCAGTTCTTC,NA,TRBV28,TRBD2,TRBJ2-1
CASSYGLASSYEQYF,TGTGCCAGCAGTTACGGACTAGCCTCGTCCTACGAGCAGTACTTC,few,TRBV12-3/TRBV12-4,TRBD2,TRBJ2-7
CASSQDGSTGTGYTF,TGCGCCAGCAGCCAAGATGGTTCTACAGGGACTGGCTACACCTTC,NA,TRBV4-1,NA,TRBJ1-2
CARARDITYEQYF,TGTGCCAGGGCCCGGGACATTACCTACGAGCAGTACTTC,few,TRBV27,NA,TRBJ2-7
CASSLASISGTDYGYTF,TGTGCCAGCAGCTTAGCTTCGATTTCCGGGACAGACTATGGCTACACCTTC,NA,TRBV7-9,TRBD1,TRBJ1-2
CASMGFRSLENTIYF,TGTGCCAGCATGGGTTTCAGGAGTCTGGAAAACACCATATATTTT,NA,TRBV25-1,NA,TRBJ1-3
CASDEAGGQSFGYTF,TGTGCCAGCGACGAGGCCGGGGGGCAGAGCTTTGGCTACACCTTC,NA,TRBV28,NA,TRBJ1-2
CASSFLWTGKTENGYTF,TGTGCCAGCAGTTTCCTATGGACAGGGAAAACTGAAAATGGCTACACCTTC,NA,TRBV27,TRBD1,TRBJ1-2
CASSSVGTGELFF,TGTGCCAGCAGCTCGGTAGGAACCGGGGAGCTGTTTTTT,few,TRBV7-3,NA,TRBJ2-2
CSARRGSGNNSPLHF,TGCAGTGCCCGGCGGGGCAGCGGGAATAATTCACCCCTCCACTTT,NA,TRBV20-1,NA,TRBJ1-6
CASTQGPWNEQFF,TGTGCCAGCACCCAGGGCCCTTGGAATGAGCAGTTCTTC,NA,TRBV28,NA,TRBJ2-1
CASSLRGDVSNQPQHF,TGTGCCAGCAGCTTGCGGGGGGACGTGAGCAATCAGCCCCAGCATTTT,few,TRBV5-8,NA,TRBJ1-5